This T cell receptor beta chain was sequenced for a study of T-cell reconstitution after alpha-beta-depleted transplantation in children. A library of TCRbeta sequences, prepared with unique molecular identifiers, was generated. Each CDR3 protein gets one entry after TCRdb re-called the PCR reads with MiXCR. The data hold over 200,000 distinct CDR3 sequences, with roughly 9% observed a single time. To note about this clonotype: Here the CDR3 omits its conserved ending phenylalanine or tryptophan, so a read error is the likely source. The DNA is left out, because the CDR3 cannot be placed on it with certainty; the CDR3 is given as TCRdb lists it.

Germline V gives CDR1 SGHRS, CDR2 YFSETQ. With termini counted, the CDR3 has 14 amino acids. The clonotype originates from a human donor who donated a stem cell graft to a child with acute lymphoblastic leukemia. V and J are TRBV5-1 and TRBJ1-3. This sample comprised PBMCs from the stem cell graft donor, obtained from the stem cell graft. CDR3 amino acids: CASSSVSSGNTCSV.